Listed below are T cell receptor beta chains from one sample, sequenced in a study of CD8 T cells in Susac syndrome. TCRdb fed the immunoSEQ multiplex PCR reads into MiXCR, producing one record per CDR3 protein. The data hold over 150,000 distinct CDR3 sequences, with approximately 93% observed a single time. Sequencing was carried out using CD4+ T cells from PBMCs. The source of these receptors is a human donor with multiple sclerosis. CDR3s include the opening cysteine and the closing phenylalanine or tryptophan. A D gene is named only where the DNA matches it firmly. Part of the rows lack a size; the others show once, few, many or a class for expanded clones.

clone size	V gene	D gene	J gene	CDR3 DNA	CDR3 protein
-	TRBV6-1	-	TRBJ1-5	TGTGCCATCTCGGGCCGGCATCAGCCCCAGCATTTT	CAISGRHQPQHF
-	TRBV20-1	-	TRBJ2-7	TGCAGTGCTAGAAAGTCGGCGGGAACGGAAGAGCAGTACTTC	CSARKSAGTEEQYF
-	TRBV11-2	-	TRBJ2-7	TGTGCCAGCAGCTTGAGGTCTAAGGCGGTTACCTACGAGCAGTACTTC	CASSLRSKAVTYEQYF
-	TRBV11-2	-	TRBJ1-5	TGTGCCAGCAGCTCGGAAAATAATCAGCCCCAGCATTTT	CASSSENNQPQHF
-	TRBV3-1	-	TRBJ2-3	TGTGCCAGCAGCCCAACCGGGAATCCAGATACGCAGTATTTT	CASSPTGNPDTQYF
-	TRBV30	-	TRBJ2-1	TGTGCCTGGAGTCCGATGGACTCGGAGTTCTTC	CAWSPMDSEFF
-	TRBV7-9	-	TRBJ1-1	TGTGCCAGCCGACTTAAGGACAGATTGAACACTGAAGCTTTCTTT	CASRLKDRLNTEAFF
-	TRBV19	TRBD2	TRBJ2-1	TGTGCCAGTAGCCCCATAGCGGGAGGGCTTATTGAGCAGTTCTTC	CASSPIAGGLIEQFF
-	TRBV20-1	TRBD2	TRBJ2-5	TGCAGTGCCCTAGCGGGGACGAGGGGGGAGACCCAGTACTTC	CSALAGTRGETQYF
-	TRBV5-1	-	TRBJ2-5	TGCGCCAGCAGCTTGGATCCGGGGGAGACCCAGTACTTC	CASSLDPGETQYF
-	TRBV4-1	-	TRBJ1-2	TGCGCCAGCAGCCAAGATCAGAGACAGAACTATGGCTACACCTTC	CASSQDQRQNYGYTF
-	TRBV6-2/TRBV6-3	-	TRBJ1-6	TGTGCCAGCAGTTATCGAGGCAATTCACCCCTCCACTTT	CASSYRGNSPLHF
-	TRBV7-9	-	TRBJ1-4	TGTGCCAGCAGCCCGATGGGCGGCTTGGGGGAAAAACTGTTTTTT	CASSPMGGLGEKLFF
-	TRBV9	-	TRBJ2-7	TGTGCCAGCAGCGTAGGATCGTGGGGGCCCTACGAGCAGTACTTC	CASSVGSWGPYEQYF
-	TRBV6-5	TRBD2	TRBJ2-7	TGTGCCAGCAGTTCTCTGAACCTAGCGGGGGCCTACGAGCAGTACTTC	CASSSLNLAGAYEQYF
-	TRBV7-2	-	TRBJ2-4	TGTGCCAGCAGCTTATCGTATGAGCTAGCCAAAAACATTCAGTACTTC	CASSLSYELAKNIQYF
-	TRBV6-6	-	TRBJ1-2	TGTGCCAGCAGTTCCGGCCCCAACTATGGCTACACCTTC	CASSSGPNYGYTF
-	TRBV19	TRBD1	TRBJ1-5	TGTGCCAGTAGGGCGACAGGGGGTAGCAATCAGCCCCAGCATTTT	CASRATGGSNQPQHF
-	TRBV18	TRBD2	TRBJ2-1	TGTGCCAGCTCACGAACATTGACTAGCAGGTACAATGAGCAGTTCTTC	CASSRTLTSRYNEQFF
-	TRBV10-2	-	TRBJ2-7	TGCGCCAGCAGTGTGGGGTGGAACGAGCAGTACTTC	CASSVGWNEQYF
-	TRBV5-4	TRBD1	TRBJ1-2	TGTGCCAGCATCGCGACAGGGAAGGGCTATGGCTACACCTTC	CASIATGKGYGYTF
-	TRBV6-5	TRBD1	TRBJ1-1	TGTGCCAGCAGTCAGGGGGACACTGAAGCTTTCTTT	CASSQGDTEAFF
-	TRBV20-1	-	TRBJ1-1	TGCAGTGCTCCGGACATGCTGAACACTGAAGCTTTCTTT	CSAPDMLNTEAFF
-	TRBV3-1	-	TRBJ1-6	TGTGCCAGCAGCCAAGTGCAGGCAACTAATTCACCCCTCCACTTT	CASSQVQATNSPLHF
-	TRBV27	TRBD1	TRBJ2-2	TGTGCCAGCAGTAAACTCGCCGGGACAGTTACGAACACCGGGGAGCTGTTTTTT	CASSKLAGTVTNTGELFF
-	TRBV12-3/TRBV12-4	-	TRBJ1-5	TGTGCCAGCAGACTGCAGGGAGGTCAGCCCCAGCATTTT	CASRLQGGQPQHF
once	TRBV28	TRBD2	TRBJ2-3	TGTGCCAGCAGCCCCGGGACTAGCGGGACCAGAAGGACAGATACGCAGTATTTT	CASSPGTSGTRRTDTQYF
-	TRBV5-1	-	TRBJ2-2	TGCGCCAGCAGCCCTACGGGGACGAATACCGGGGAGCTGTTTTTT	CASSPTGTNTGELFF
-	TRBV5-1	TRBD2	TRBJ2-1	TGCGCCAGCAGCATGCCCGGACTAGCGGGACTTCACAATGAGCAGTTCTTC	CASSMPGLAGLHNEQFF
once	TRBV7-2	TRBD2	TRBJ2-5	TGTGCCAGCACCCCTTGGTTAGCGGGAACGGAGACCCAGTACTTC	CASTPWLAGTETQYF
-	TRBV20-1	-	TRBJ2-7	TGCAGTGCTTCGATGGGCAGGGCCTACGAGCAGTACTTC	CSASMGRAYEQYF
-	TRBV2	-	TRBJ1-5	TGTGCCAGCAGAACCGGGACAAGGCAGCCCCAGCATTTT	CASRTGTRQPQHF
-	TRBV5-1	TRBD2	TRBJ2-1	TGCGCCAGCCGACCGACTAGCGGGAGGGCGTGGTTCTTC	CASRPTSGRAWFF
-	TRBV7-3	TRBD1	TRBJ2-5	TGTGCCAGCAGCTACAGGGGTGGGGAGACCCAGTACTTC	CASSYRGGETQYF
once	TRBV20-1	-	TRBJ1-6	TGCAGTGCCCCGACAGGATCACCCCTCCACTTT	CSAPTGSPLHF
-	TRBV15	-	TRBJ1-2	TGTGCCACCAGCAGAGACTTAACAGTCCAAAACTATGGCTACACCTTC	CATSRDLTVQNYGYTF
-	TRBV12-3/TRBV12-4	-	TRBJ2-5	TGTGCCAGCAGTCGAGGTGGCAGGGGAGGCGAGACCCAGTACTTC	CASSRGGRGGETQYF
-	TRBV6-5	-	TRBJ1-1	TGTGCCAGCCAAAGGGGTGGCACTGAAGCTTTCTTT	CASQRGGTEAFF
once	TRBV4-1	TRBD1	TRBJ1-4	TGCGCCAGCAGCCAAGATCGGGGACAGGGTGGTAAAAAACTGTTTTTT	CASSQDRGQGGKKLFF
-	TRBV7-9	-	TRBJ2-1	TGTGCCAGCAGCCGGCCTGGGGAGCAGTTCTTC	CASSRPGEQFF
-	TRBV19	-	TRBJ1-1	TGTGCCAGTAAATCAACGATCGGACAGAAGAACACTGAAGCTTTCTTT	CASKSTIGQKNTEAFF
-	TRBV20-1	-	TRBJ1-2	TGCAGTGCTGGGAGTGAGGGCGCTAACTATGGCTACACCTTC	CSAGSEGANYGYTF